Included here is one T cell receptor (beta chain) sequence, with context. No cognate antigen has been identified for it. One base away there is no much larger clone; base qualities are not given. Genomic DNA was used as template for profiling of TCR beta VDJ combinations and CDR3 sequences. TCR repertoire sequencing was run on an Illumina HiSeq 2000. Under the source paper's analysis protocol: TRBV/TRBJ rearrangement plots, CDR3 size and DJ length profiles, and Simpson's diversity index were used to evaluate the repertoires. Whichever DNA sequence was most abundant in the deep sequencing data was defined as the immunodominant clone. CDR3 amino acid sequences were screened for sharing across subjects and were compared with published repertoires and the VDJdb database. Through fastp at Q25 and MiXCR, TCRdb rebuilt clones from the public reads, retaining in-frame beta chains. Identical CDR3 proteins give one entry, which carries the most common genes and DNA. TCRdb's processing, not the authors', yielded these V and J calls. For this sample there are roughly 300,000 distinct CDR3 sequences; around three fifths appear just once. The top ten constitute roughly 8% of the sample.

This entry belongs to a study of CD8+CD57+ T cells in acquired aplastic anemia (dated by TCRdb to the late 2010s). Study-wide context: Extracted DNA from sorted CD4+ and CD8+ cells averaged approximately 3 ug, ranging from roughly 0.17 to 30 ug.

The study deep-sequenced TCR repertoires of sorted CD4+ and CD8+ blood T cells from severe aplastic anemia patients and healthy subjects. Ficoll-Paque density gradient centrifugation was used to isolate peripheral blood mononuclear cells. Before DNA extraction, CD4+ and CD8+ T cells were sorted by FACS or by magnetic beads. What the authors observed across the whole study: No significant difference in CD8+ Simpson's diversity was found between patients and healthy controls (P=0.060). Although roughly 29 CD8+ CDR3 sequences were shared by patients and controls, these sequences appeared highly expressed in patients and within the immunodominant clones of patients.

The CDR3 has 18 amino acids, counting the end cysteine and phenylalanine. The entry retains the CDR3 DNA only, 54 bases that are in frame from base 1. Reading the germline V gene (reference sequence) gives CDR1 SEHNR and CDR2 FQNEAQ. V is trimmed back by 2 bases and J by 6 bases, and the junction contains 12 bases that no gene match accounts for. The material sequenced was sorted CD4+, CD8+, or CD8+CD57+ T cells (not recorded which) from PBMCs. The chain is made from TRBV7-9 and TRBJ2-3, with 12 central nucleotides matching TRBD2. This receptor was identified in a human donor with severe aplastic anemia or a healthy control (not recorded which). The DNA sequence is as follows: TGTGCCAGCAGCTTACTCGCCGCTAGCGGGGGGGCAGGGGATACGCAGTATTTT. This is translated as CASSLLAASGGAGDTQYF. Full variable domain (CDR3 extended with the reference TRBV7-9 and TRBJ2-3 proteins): DTGVSQNPRHKITKRGQNVTFRCDPISEHNRLYWYRQTLGQGPEFLTYFQNEAQLEKSRLLSDRFSAERPKGSFSTLEIQRTEQGDSAMYLCASSLLAASGGAGDTQYFGPGTRLTVL.